Described below is a single TCR beta chain sequence and its context. Its antigen is not known. TCRdb's table, derived via immunoSEQ multiplex PCR, lists solely in-frame clones and lacks some. The data show under 350,000 clones, 80% to 90% seen once. Separate from the approximately 720-subject first cohort was the approximately 110-subject validation cohort, to which the donors belonged. The record originates from a study of cytomegalovirus exposure and HLA in healthy donors. Whole-study context: The roughly 110 validation repertoires used the same platform as the 550 to 850 first-cohort repertoires (as reported by a later analysis).

This CDR3 comprises 16 residues. The germline V gene has CDR1 SGHRS and CDR2 YFSETQ. V lost 0 bases to trimming and J lost 2 bases, with 12 bases between them. Study results and limitations: Researchers counted 164 TCR beta chains as cytomegalovirus-associated. Most TCR sequences showed up rarely, but some public TCRs showed up in many donors.

Sequences were obtained from PBMCs. This clonotype originated in a woman aged 18-29 years in good health and CMV-seronegative. The J gene is TRBJ1-5, the V gene TRBV5-1; D gene ambiguous. The CDR3 region has the DNA TGCGCCAGCAGCTTGGATGCGTGGAGGGGCAATCAGCCCCAGCATTTT. This sequence encodes CASSLDAWRGNQPQHF.